This T cell receptor (beta chain) was found in a study of blood T cell repertoires in COVID-19. Germline CDR1 reads LNHNV; CDR2 reads YYDKDF (reference sequence). The CDR3 covers 14 residues. Trimming removed 3 bases at V and 1 base at J, with 9 bases between. Profiling relied on immunoSEQ multiplex PCR, and the TCRdb table lists in-frame clones only, not all of them. The profile shows around 500,000 clones, roughly 88% of them singletons. The sequence came from a woman in her thirties or forties who had recovered from COVID-19. Sequencing was done on a sample of PBMCs or T cells enriched from blood (not recorded which). This sequence joins TRBV15 and TRBJ1-1; perhaps TRBD1 as D (5 bases). DNA for the CDR3: TGTGCCACCAGCAGGGCTCAGGGGAACACTGAAGCTTTCTTT. Its protein is CATSRAQGNTEAFF. Complete variable domain (other parts from reference TRBV15 and TRBJ1-1): DAMVIQNPRYQVTQFGKPVTLSCSQTLNHNVMYWYQQKSSQAPKLLFHYYDKDFNNEADTPDNFQSRRPNTSFCFLDIRSPGLGDTAMYLCATSRAQGNTEAFFGQGTRLTVV.